One sample yielded the 5 T cell receptor beta chains listed below, sequenced in a study of blood T cell repertoires in COVID-19. Data came from immunoSEQ multiplex PCR; TCRdb stores just in-frame clones and leaves some out. Of some 80,000 clones detected, approximately 80% appear once; the ten largest clones hold roughly 9%. Sequencing was done on a sample of peripheral blood. The receptor set was obtained from a human donor in a cohort sampled during active COVID-19.

V usage is TRBV9 and J usage is TRBJ2-2, with D possibly TRBD1 on 5 matching bases. The CDR3 length is 16 residues. CDR1 is SGDLS and CDR2 is YYNGEE in the germline V gene. V was shortened by 4 bases and J by 3 bases, with 16 bases between the two germline ends. CDR3 protein: CASSLVTGLDTGELFF. In DNA, the CDR3 is TGTGCCAGCAGCCTCGTAACAGGATTGGACACCGGGGAGCTGTTTTTT.

The rearrangement joins TRBV18 to TRBJ1-2; a possible D gene is TRBD1 (6 bases). Per the germline V gene, CDR1 is KGHSH and CDR2 is LQKENI. The V gene lost 6 bases and the J gene lost 3 bases, with 20 bases spanning the gap. The length of the CDR3 is 16 residues. The CDR3 loop reads CASSSQEGGEDYGYTF. DNA for the CDR3: TGTGCCAGCTCTAGCCAGGAAGGGGGAGAAGACTATGGCTACACCTTC.

The chain joins TRBV14 to TRBJ2-1; 8 nucleotides agree with TRBD2. The trim removed 1 base at V and 10 bases at J, leaving 3 bases unmatched. Germline V gene data show CDR1 as SGHDN and CDR2 as FVKESK. The CDR3 consists of 13 residues. This chain's CDR3 is CASSQVRLAEQFF. The CDR3 DNA is TGTGCCAGCAGCCAAGTAAGACTAGCGGAGCAGTTCTTC.

The chain carries TRBV18 and TRBJ1-5; D ambiguous. Trimming removed 1 base at V and 0 bases at J, with 7 bases between. This CDR3 region has 15 residues. The germline V gene has CDR1 KGHSH and CDR2 LQKENI. The DNA of the CDR3 is TGTGCCAGCTCACCACAGTCAGATAGCAATCAGCCCCAGCATTTT. Protein: CASSPQSDSNQPQHF.

The V gene is TRBV7-3, the J gene TRBJ2-1; the match to TRBD2 covers 8 bases. V shed 4 bases, J shed 6 bases, and the junction held 5 bases outside the gene matches. This CDR3 is built from 14 residues. From germline, CDR1 is SGHTA and CDR2 FQGTGA. CDR3 sequence reads: CASSYTGTSNEQFF. CDR3 in DNA: TGTGCCAGCAGCTACACCGGGACTAGCAATGAGCAGTTCTTC.